The T cell receptor (beta chain) under discussion was sequenced for a study of blood T cell repertoires in COVID-19. Study as a whole: The United States, Italy and Spain provided the acute and convalescent COVID-19 samples.

The V gene's germline CDR1 is MNHEY and CDR2 SVGAGI. Between the trimmed V and J ends, which lost 4 bases and 4 bases, there was a span of 14 bases. CDR3 length: 15 residues. As originally analysed: Reference gene primer amplification gave estimated nucleated cell counts. Sequencing was performed with immunoSEQ multiplex PCR; in TCRdb, only in-frame clones are kept and a portion is missing. Clonal size and the V and J genes are those of that table, whereas D and trimming came from the DNA. The sample consists of 400,000 or so clones, 80% to 90% of them appearing once. Participants came from about two dozen US areas, aged roughly 18 to 89 years.

This chain joins TRBV6-5 and TRBJ2-1; possibly TRBD1 for D (5 bases). This sequence was found in a man aged 25-45 years who had recovered from COVID-19. The material sequenced was PBMCs or T cells enriched from blood (not recorded which). CDR3 sequence: CASSSSGQGYNEQFF. The CDR3 DNA is TGTGCCAGCAGTTCCTCCGGGCAGGGATACAATGAGCAGTTCTTC.